A single sample is the source of the 18 T cell receptor beta chains below, sequenced in a study of control samples from healthy donors and cancer patients. The data were produced by immunoSEQ multiplex PCR, yet TCRdb's version contains in-frame clones alone and is incomplete. The data contain tens of thousands of clones, about 90% of them seen just once; the ten biggest clones take up around 6%. The sequencing input was blood. The receptors derive from a man aged 50-60 years in good health.

This clone was counted between two and nine times. Other nucleotide sequences in the sample specify the same CDR3. V gene TRBV12-3 or TRBV12-4 combines with J gene TRBJ1-2; the D is unclear. This CDR3 region has 13 residues. Trimming removed 1 base at V and 7 bases at J, with 10 bases between. For the CDR3, the DNA is TGTGCCAGCAGTTTAGGTGCAGTAGGTGGCTACACCTTC. Translating it yields CASSLGAVGGYTF.

This chain connects TRBV7-8 to TRBJ1-2; no clear D. Germline assignment: CDR1 SGHVS and CDR2 FQNEAQ. The CDR3 is made up of 15 amino acids. V dropped 1 base and J dropped 4 bases, with 13 bases sitting between them. DNA for the CDR3: TGTGCCAGCAGCTTAGAGTACGGACGGGGCTATGGCTACACCTTC. Encoded protein: CASSLEYGRGYGYTF. Together with reference TRBV7-8 and TRBJ1-2, the CDR3 gives the full variable domain: GAGVSQSPRYKVAKRGQDVALRCDPISGHVSLFWYQQALGQGPEFLTYFQNEAQLDKSGLPSDRFFAERPEGSVSTLKIQRTQQEDSAVYLCASSLEYGRGYGYTFGSGTRLTVV.

This clone was seen more than once but under ten times. This chain joins TRBV29-1 and TRBJ2-7; D perhaps matches TRBD1 (5 bases). This CDR3 is built from 11 residues. Trimming shortened V by 2 bases and J by 5 bases, and 7 bases separated the two germline ends. Germline CDR1 is SQVTM and CDR2 is ANQGSEA. The CDR3 sequence is CSVERQNEQYF. Here the CDR3 DNA reads TGCAGCGTTGAAAGACAGAACGAGCAGTACTTC.

The chain carries TRBV2 and TRBJ1-3; 7 bases align to TRBD1. V gave up 7 bases and J gave up 3 bases; unmatched junction bases: 9. CDR1 SNHLY and CDR2 FYNNEI come from the germline V gene. The CDR3 has 15 amino acids. The CDR3 region is CASITDRMSGNTIYF. In DNA form, the CDR3 reads TGTGCCAGCATTACGGACAGGATGAGTGGAAACACCATATATTTT.

Concerning this clone: This same CDR3 is encoded by further DNA sequences in the sample. V usage is TRBV11-2 and J usage is TRBJ1-1, with D unclear. Per germline, CDR1 SGHAT and CDR2 FQNNGV. Trimming left V 1 base short and J 6 bases short, with 9 bases between. The CDR3 length is 13 residues. CDR3 loop: CASSLGRTSEAFF. The CDR3 region has the DNA TGTGCCAGCAGCTTAGGCCGAACCTCTGAAGCTTTCTTT.

This chain connects TRBV5-1 to TRBJ1-2, with D tentatively TRBD1 (6 bases). Trimming removed 0 bases from V and 6 bases from J, with 15 bases in between. The CDR3 spans 15 residues. Germline lookup yields CDR1 SGHRS and CDR2 YFSETQ. The CDR3 sequence: CASSLEGRTVNGYTF. CDR3 DNA: TGCGCCAGCAGCTTGGAGGGGCGGACAGTAAATGGCTACACCTTC. The full variable domain, its missing parts supplied by reference TRBV5-1 and TRBJ1-2, is KAGVTQTPRYLIKTRGQQVTLSCSPISGHRSVSWYQQTPGQGLQFLFEYFSETQRNKGNFPGRFSGRQFSNSRSEMNVSTLELGDSALYLCASSLEGRTVNGYTFGSGTRLTVV.

This chain's CDR3 is CASSLESGAPNTGELFF. As DNA, the CDR3 is TGTGCCAGCAGCTTAGAGTCCGGGGCCCCGAACACCGGGGAGCTGTTTTTT. This sequence joins TRBV11-2 and TRBJ2-2, with D perhaps TRBD1 or TRBD2 (5 bases each). There are 17 residues in the CDR3. Germline CDR1 reads SGHAT; CDR2 reads FQNNGV. V shed 0 bases and J shed 0 bases, with 11 bases lying between them.

On this clone itself: A junction boundary mismatches the germline segment, possibly from a read error. The rearrangement joins TRBV7-9 to TRBJ1-1; D uncertain. Looked up from germline, CDR1 is SEHNR and CDR2 is FQNEAQ (reference sequence). This CDR3 is 10 amino acids long. The CDR3 loop reads CASSLAVKVF. The CDR3 DNA follows: TGTGCCAGCAGCTTAGCGGTGAAGGTCTTT.

CDR3 region: CASSLLAGDNYEQYF. CDR3 coding DNA: TGTGCCAGCAGTTTACTAGCGGGGGATAACTACGAGCAGTACTTC. The chain links TRBV6-4 to TRBJ2-7; 11 bases are shared with TRBD2. This CDR3 is 15 amino acids long. Germline CDR1 and CDR2: MRHNA and SNTAGT. J lost 3 bases, V lost 5 bases, and 6 bases had no gene match.

V and J are TRBV3-1 (or the pseudogene TRBV3-2) and TRBJ1-2; TRBD1 might be the D (5 bases). This CDR3 comprises 15 residues. CDR1 is LGHDT, CDR2 YNNKEL, per germline (reference sequence). V dropped 1 base and J dropped 4 bases, with 13 bases sitting between them. The CDR3 region is CASSQGSQVTYGYTF. CDR3 nucleotides: TGTGCCAGCAGCCAAGGGTCACAGGTGACCTATGGCTACACCTTC.

This chain connects TRBV11-2 to TRBJ1-5, with a possible D match to TRBD1 (5 bases). In germline, CDR1 is SGHAT, CDR2 FQNNGV. The CDR3 contains 15 residues. With 1 base removed from V and 1 base from J, the gap between germline ends came to 8 bases. CDR3 loop: CASSLGGTSNQPQHF. CDR3 DNA: TGTGCCAGCAGCTTAGGGGGGACGAGCAATCAGCCCCAGCATTTT.

This clone has just one count. The chain carries TRBV5-1 and TRBJ1-5; weak D call: TRBD1 (6 bases). V dropped 1 base and J dropped 9 bases, with 14 bases sitting between them. The germline V gene encodes CDR1 SGHRS and CDR2 YFSETQ. The CDR3 sequence is 14 residues long. The CDR3 loop is CASSLSGGHRPQHF. The CDR3 DNA sequence: TGCGCCAGCAGCTTGTCCGGGGGGCACCGGCCCCAGCATTTT. The whole variable domain, filled in from reference TRBV5-1 and TRBJ1-5, reads KAGVTQTPRYLIKTRGQQVTLSCSPISGHRSVSWYQQTPGQGLQFLFEYFSETQRNKGNFPGRFSGRQFSNSRSEMNVSTLELGDSALYLCASSLSGGHRPQHFGDGTRLSIL.

The V gene is TRBV10-3, the J gene TRBJ1-1; D perhaps matches TRBD1 (5 bases). CDR1 ENHRY and CDR2 SYGVKD come from the germline V gene. V lost 4 bases to trimming and J lost 8 bases, with 14 bases between them. This CDR3 has 13 residues. The CDR3 DNA sequence: TGTGCCATCAGTGGCGGGGGTGGAGGGGAAGCTTTCTTT. Translation: CAISGGGGGEAFF.

This clone appeared once. The chain is built from TRBV11-3 and TRBJ2-7; D remains ambiguous. The CDR3 has 14 amino acids. Germline V gene sequence: CDR1 SGHNT, CDR2 YENEEA. With 5 bases removed from V and 5 bases from J, the gap between germline ends came to 16 bases. The CDR3 DNA reads TGTGCCAGCAGCCCTCATGTAGGGCGGAACGAGCAGTACTTC. It encodes CASSPHVGRNEQYF.

The gene calls are TRBV19 and TRBJ1-3; D is undetermined. Looked up from germline, CDR1 is LNHDA and CDR2 is SQIVND (reference sequence). The length of the CDR3 is 11 residues. Trimming left V 10 bases short and J 1 base short, with 5 bases between. For the CDR3, the DNA is TGTGCCACCCATTCTGGAAACACCATATATTTT. Translated, it gives CATHSGNTIYF.

This sequence joins TRBV5-4 and TRBJ1-2, with D perhaps matching TRBD1 (5 bases). The CDR3 loop spans 15 amino acids. V shed 3 bases and J shed 2 bases, with 14 bases lying between them. Germline V gives CDR1 SGHNT, CDR2 YYREEE (reference sequence). This chain's CDR3 is CASSSQGPVNYGYTF. The CDR3 DNA follows: TGTGCCAGCAGCTCTCAGGGACCTGTCAACTATGGCTACACCTTC.

The chain is built from TRBV24-1 and TRBJ2-3; the D call may be TRBD1 or TRBD2 (7 bases each). V lost 2 bases and J lost 0, with 11 bases in between. From germline, CDR1 is KGHDR and CDR2 SFDVKD. This CDR3 region has 16 residues. As DNA, the CDR3 is TGTGCCACCAGTGATTACAGGGGAGGGAGCACAGATACGCAGTATTTT. This codes for CATSDYRGGSTDTQYF.

This chain connects TRBV6-5 to TRBJ1-6; 7 positions match TRBD1. CDR1 is MNHEY, CDR2 SVGAGI, per germline. Trimming at V came to 6 bases and at J to 8 bases, leaving 7 bases not matched to a gene. CDR3 length equals 14 residues. The CDR3 sequence is CASRIQGRDSPLHF. The CDR3 nucleotides read TGTGCCAGCAGGATACAGGGGAGGGATTCACCCCTCCACTTT.